The rows below give T cell receptor beta chains drawn from one sample of a study of beta chain features in type 1 diabetes. The table came from immunoSEQ multiplex PCR; TCRdb's copy has only in-frame clones and leaves some out. The sample shows some 220,000 clones, roughly a tenth of them seen only once. The sequencing input was central memory CD4+ T cells from blood. The receptors shown here come from a man younger than 35 in good health. The CDR3 runs from the conserved cysteine through the conserved F or W. A D gene is named only where the DNA matches it firmly. Clone size is not always given. Where it is, it says once, few, many or a class for expanded clones.

d_call	clone_size	v_call	j_call	cdr3_nt	cdr3_aa
NA	few	TRBV30	TRBJ2-7	TGTGCCTGGAGGGGCAGGGTCCACGAGCAGTACTTC	CAWRGRVHEQYF
NA	few	TRBV29-1	TRBJ2-5	TGCAGCGTTGGATGGTCGGGCCAAGGGGACCAAGAGACCCAGTACTTC	CSVGWSGQGDQETQYF
TRBD2	many	TRBV7-3	TRBJ2-3	TGTGCCAGCAGCTTAGGAGCGGGAGGGCTAGATACGCAGTATTTT	CASSLGAGGLDTQYF
NA	many	TRBV21-1	TRBJ2-1	TGTGCCAGCAGCAAAGGAGCAGACGATGAGCAGTTCTTC	CASSKGADDEQFF
NA	few	TRBV30	TRBJ2-1	TGTGCCTGGAGTGTCGGGATGGGTGTGGGGCAGTTCTTC	CAWSVGMGVGQFF
TRBD2	few	TRBV5-5	TRBJ2-1	TGTGCCAGCAGCTTAGCGGGAGGGGGATACAATGAGCAGTTCTTC	CASSLAGGGYNEQFF
NA	NA	TRBV12-5	TRBJ2-5	TGTGCTAGTGGTTTTCCCTCACCTCAAGAGACCCAGTACTTC	CASGFPSPQETQYF
TRBD1	NA	TRBV28	TRBJ1-1	TGTGCCAGCAGTTTCGGACAGGGGGCCACTGAAGCTTTCTTT	CASSFGQGATEAFF
NA	NA	TRBV19	TRBJ2-6	TGTGCCAGTAGTATAGTGGGAATCTCTGGGGCCAACGTCCTGACTTTC	CASSIVGISGANVLTF
NA	NA	TRBV28	TRBJ2-3	TGTGCCAGCAGCCCCGGACACTTCGCAGATACGCAGTATTTT	CASSPGHFADTQYF
NA	NA	TRBV27	TRBJ2-1	TGTGCCAGCAGTTTGCGGGCAGGGAACAATGAGCAGTTCTTC	CASSLRAGNNEQFF
TRBD2	NA	TRBV29-1	TRBJ2-5	TGCAGCTTGGTGGGTTTGGGTACTAGCGGGAGCCGATATCCTCTTCCAGAGACCCAGTACTTC	CSLVGLGTSGSRYPLPETQYF
NA	few	TRBV2	TRBJ2-4	TGTGCCAGCAGTGAGGGCCCGGGGGTCATTCAGTACTTC	CASSEGPGVIQYF
NA	few	TRBV6-6	TRBJ2-3	TGTGCCAGCAGTGGCGGGACTGGCGCCACAGATACGCAGTATTTT	CASSGGTGATDTQYF
NA	NA	TRBV2	TRBJ1-1	TGTGCCAGCAGTGAGATCTGGGGAGGGGAAGCTTTCTTT	CASSEIWGGEAFF
TRBD2	NA	TRBV29-1	TRBJ2-7	TGCAGCGTCCGGCTAGCGGGAGTACCCCACGAGCAGTACTTC	CSVRLAGVPHEQYF
TRBD1	few	TRBV30	TRBJ1-1	TGTGCCTGGAGCTCCGGACAGGGTGACACTGAAGCTTTCTTT	CAWSSGQGDTEAFF
NA	few	TRBV2	TRBJ1-4	TGTGCCAGCAGCCTTACGAGAGGGGTGAATGAAAAACTGTTTTTT	CASSLTRGVNEKLFF
NA	few	TRBV10-3	TRBJ2-2	TGTGCCATCTCTACTACGCCTACTAAGTGGGGCGGGGAGCTGTTTTTT	CAISTTPTKWGGELFF
NA	NA	TRBV30	TRBJ2-7	TGTGCCTGGAGTAAATCAGGGGGAGGCTACGAGCAGTACTTC	CAWSKSGGGYEQYF
TRBD1	NA	TRBV20-1	TRBJ1-2	TGCAGTGCTTGGGACAGCCATGGCTACACCTTC	CSAWDSHGYTF
TRBD1	many	TRBV11-2	TRBJ1-2	TGTGCCAGCAGCTTCTCCGGGACAGCCAACTATGGCTACACCTTC	CASSFSGTANYGYTF
NA	NA	TRBV7-6	TRBJ2-3	TGTGCCAGCAGCTTAGCGGCGGCGGCTAGCACAGATACGCAGTATTTT	CASSLAAAASTDTQYF
TRBD2	NA	TRBV6-6	TRBJ2-1	TGTGCCAGCAGCCCCGCGGGCGGGAGCAATGAGCAGTTCTTC	CASSPAGGSNEQFF
NA	NA	TRBV11-1	TRBJ2-1	TGTGCCAGCAGCCCCCGGGTGGGTGAGCAGTTCTTC	CASSPRVGEQFF
TRBD2	few	TRBV6-5	TRBJ2-1	TGTGCCATCAGGCCGCTAGCGGGAGAGACCAATGAGCAGTTCTTC	CAIRPLAGETNEQFF
TRBD2	NA	TRBV18	TRBJ2-3	TGTGCCAGCTCAGGAGGGAGGGCCAGCACAGATACGCAGTATTTT	CASSGGRASTDTQYF
NA	few	TRBV30	TRBJ2-5	TGTGCCTGGAGTATCTTGGTGGGCTGGGAGACCCAGTACTTC	CAWSILVGWETQYF
TRBD2	NA	TRBV6-1	TRBJ2-1	TGTGCCAGCAGGACTAGCCACAATGAGCAGTTCTTC	CASRTSHNEQFF
NA	many	TRBV6-6	TRBJ1-5	TGTGCCAGCCGAAGGGACGGGCAGCCCCAGCATTTT	CASRRDGQPQHF
NA	few	TRBV28	TRBJ2-7	TGTGCCAGCAGTTTATTAGGGTACGAGCAGTACTTC	CASSLLGYEQYF
TRBD2	many	TRBV14	TRBJ2-7	TGTGCCAGCACCCCTACTAGCGGCCGAGGGCCCGAGCAGTACTTC	CASTPTSGRGPEQYF
TRBD1	NA	TRBV5-1	TRBJ2-5	TGCGCCAGCAAGACAGGGCCGAATCAAGAGACCCAGTACTTC	CASKTGPNQETQYF
NA	few	TRBV7-8	TRBJ2-3	TGTGCCAGCAGCTTACCGTACACAGATACGCAGTATTTT	CASSLPYTDTQYF
TRBD2	few	TRBV15	TRBJ2-7	TGTGCCACCAGCAGAGGGACTAGCGGGAGGCTCGAGCAGTACTTC	CATSRGTSGRLEQYF
NA	NA	TRBV7-9	TRBJ2-3	TGTGCCAGCAGCCTGAGCCCCACTCGGTATTTT	CASSLSPTRYF
TRBD2	few	TRBV4-2	TRBJ2-1	TGTGCCAGCAGCCAAGAGGCGGGAGGGCACTACAATGAGCAGTTCTTC	CASSQEAGGHYNEQFF
NA	few	TRBV7-2	TRBJ2-5	TGTGCCAGCAGCTTTAGACAGTCGCAAGAGACCCAGTACTTC	CASSFRQSQETQYF
NA	NA	TRBV11-2	TRBJ2-5	TGTGCCAGCAGCTTACGGGTACTGGAGACCCAGTACTTC	CASSLRVLETQYF
NA	few	TRBV30	TRBJ1-1	TGTGCCTGGAAAGCGGACGGTAATGAAGCTTTCTTT	CAWKADGNEAFF
TRBD2	NA	TRBV29-1	TRBJ2-3	TGCAGCGTTGATGGTCTAGCGGGAGGTGGAACAGATACGCAGTATTTT	CSVDGLAGGGTDTQYF
NA	NA	TRBV7-2	TRBJ1-2	TGTGCCAGCAGCTTAGTAGAAGGAACAGGGTATGGCTACACCTTC	CASSLVEGTGYGYTF
NA	NA	TRBV7-2	TRBJ2-5	TGTGCCAGCAGCCAGATCCGATCAGAGACCCAGTACTTC	CASSQIRSETQYF
NA	few	TRBV10-3	TRBJ2-7	TGTGCCAGTGCCCGGGGGCTAGCGGAATCCTACGAGCAGTACTTC	CASARGLAESYEQYF
TRBD2	few	TRBV18	TRBJ2-1	TGTGCCAGCTCACCCCGTGGGTCTAGCGGCTCCTACAATGAGCAGTTCTTC	CASSPRGSSGSYNEQFF
NA	many	TRBV2	TRBJ2-1	TGTGCCAGCATACTAGCCGGTCATGAGCAGTTCTTC	CASILAGHEQFF
NA	NA	TRBV7-6	TRBJ2-2	TGTGCCAGCAGCTTAGGGGGGAACGGGGAGCTGTTTTTT	CASSLGGNGELFF
TRBD1	few	TRBV30	TRBJ1-2	TGTGCCTGGAGTCCACAGACAGGGTCCAAACCGCTGGTCTATGGCTACACCTTC	CAWSPQTGSKPLVYGYTF
TRBD1	many	TRBV2	TRBJ2-1	TGTGCCAGCAGCCTCGACAGGGTTCGTCACAATGAGCAGTTCTTC	CASSLDRVRHNEQFF
TRBD1	NA	TRBV30	TRBJ1-4	TGTGCCTTGAGCTCGGGACAGGGTAGGACTAATGAAAAACTGTTTTTT	CALSSGQGRTNEKLFF
NA	NA	TRBV4-2	TRBJ1-4	TGTGCCAGCAGCCAAGACCCCAGTGAAAAACTGTTTTTT	CASSQDPSEKLFF
NA	few	TRBV6-5	TRBJ2-1	TGTGCCAGCAGCCGTAGCGGAGGGGACTACAATGAGCAGTTCTTC	CASSRSGGDYNEQFF
NA	few	TRBV7-8	TRBJ2-1	TGTGCCAGCAGCAAAATTGGGGGCTCCTACAATGAGCAGTTCTTC	CASSKIGGSYNEQFF
TRBD2	few	TRBV5-1	TRBJ2-7	TGCGCCCGCAGCCCGCCCGTGACTAGCGGGAGGTTAACCTACGAGCAGTACTTC	CARSPPVTSGRLTYEQYF
NA	NA	TRBV7-6	TRBJ2-1	TGTGCCAGCAGCTTAGCGCAGCGGCTCTCCTACAATGAGCAGTTCTTC	CASSLAQRLSYNEQFF
NA	few	TRBV7-7	TRBJ2-3	TGTGCTAGCAGCTTAGGGGGACTAGATACGCAGTATTTT	CASSLGGLDTQYF
NA	NA	TRBV7-9	TRBJ2-3	TGTGCGAGCAGGTGGAGGACAGTCCCCACAGATACGCAGTATTTT	CASRWRTVPTDTQYF
NA	NA	TRBV18	TRBJ1-1	TGTGCCAGCTCGGAATCCCTTAACACTGAAGCTTTCTTT	CASSESLNTEAFF